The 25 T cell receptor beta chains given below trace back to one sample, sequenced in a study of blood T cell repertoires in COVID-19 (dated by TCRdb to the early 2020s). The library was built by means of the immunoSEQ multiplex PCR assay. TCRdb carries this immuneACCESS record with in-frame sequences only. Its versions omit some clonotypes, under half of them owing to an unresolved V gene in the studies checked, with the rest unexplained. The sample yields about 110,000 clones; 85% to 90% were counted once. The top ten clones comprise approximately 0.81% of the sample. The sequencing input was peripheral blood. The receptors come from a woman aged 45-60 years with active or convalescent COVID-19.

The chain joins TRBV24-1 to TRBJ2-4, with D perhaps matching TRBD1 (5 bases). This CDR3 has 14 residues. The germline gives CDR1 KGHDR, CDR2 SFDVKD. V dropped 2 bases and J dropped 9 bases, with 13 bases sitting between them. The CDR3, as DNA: TGTGCCACCAGTGATTCAGGGAAGGTGGGCATTCAGTACTTC. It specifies CATSDSGKVGIQYF.

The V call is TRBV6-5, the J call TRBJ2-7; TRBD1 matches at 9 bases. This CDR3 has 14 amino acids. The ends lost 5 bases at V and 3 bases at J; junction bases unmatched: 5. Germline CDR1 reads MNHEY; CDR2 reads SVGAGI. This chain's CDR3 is CASSRQGEFYEQYF. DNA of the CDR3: TGTGCCAGCAGTAGACAGGGGGAGTTCTACGAGCAGTACTTC.

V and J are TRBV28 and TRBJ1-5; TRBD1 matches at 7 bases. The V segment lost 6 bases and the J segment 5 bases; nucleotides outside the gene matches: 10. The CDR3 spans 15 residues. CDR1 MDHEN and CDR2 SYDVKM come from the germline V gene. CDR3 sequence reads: CASSPTYRGDQPQHF. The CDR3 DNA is TGTGCCAGCAGCCCTACTTACAGGGGTGATCAGCCCCAGCATTTT.

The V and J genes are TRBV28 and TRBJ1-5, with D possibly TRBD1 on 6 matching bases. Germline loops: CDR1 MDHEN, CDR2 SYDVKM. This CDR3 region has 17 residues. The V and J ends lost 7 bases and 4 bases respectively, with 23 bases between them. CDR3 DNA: TGTGCCAGCACCAAAGGGGGGGGTTGGATGACTAATCAGCCCCAGCATTTT. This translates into CASTKGGGWMTNQPQHF.

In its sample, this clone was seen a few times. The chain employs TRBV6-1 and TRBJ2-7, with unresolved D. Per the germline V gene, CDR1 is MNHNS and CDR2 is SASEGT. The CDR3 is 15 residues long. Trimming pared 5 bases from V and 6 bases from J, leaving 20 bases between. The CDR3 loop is CASSPRSPATSEQYF. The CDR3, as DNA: TGTGCCAGCAGTCCTAGATCGCCCGCCACCTCCGAGCAGTACTTC.

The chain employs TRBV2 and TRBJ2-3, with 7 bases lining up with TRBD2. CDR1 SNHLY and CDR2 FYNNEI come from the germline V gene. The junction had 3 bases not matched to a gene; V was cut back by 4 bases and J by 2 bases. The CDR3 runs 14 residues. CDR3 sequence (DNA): TGTGCCAGCAGTGCAACTAGCGCCACAGATACGCAGTATTTT. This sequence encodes CASSATSATDTQYF.

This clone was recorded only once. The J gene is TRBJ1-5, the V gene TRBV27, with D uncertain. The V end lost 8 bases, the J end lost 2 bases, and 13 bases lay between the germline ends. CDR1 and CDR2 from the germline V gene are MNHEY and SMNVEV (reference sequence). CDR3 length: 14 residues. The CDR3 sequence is CASSSGRGNQPQHF. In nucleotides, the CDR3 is TGTGCCAGCTCCTCGGGTCGGGGCAATCAGCCCCAGCATTTT.

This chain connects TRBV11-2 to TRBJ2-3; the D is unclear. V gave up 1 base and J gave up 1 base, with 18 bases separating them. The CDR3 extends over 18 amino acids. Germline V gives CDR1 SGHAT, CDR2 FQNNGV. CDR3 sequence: CASSLGYVLSIRTDTQYF. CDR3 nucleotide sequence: TGTGCCAGCAGCTTAGGTTACGTACTCTCTATCCGCACAGATACGCAGTATTTT.

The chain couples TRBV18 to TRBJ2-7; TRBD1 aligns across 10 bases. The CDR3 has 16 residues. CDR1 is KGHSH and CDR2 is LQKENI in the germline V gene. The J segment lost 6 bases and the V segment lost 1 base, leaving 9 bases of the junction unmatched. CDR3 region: CASSPRSRDRGIEQYF. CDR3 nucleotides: TGTGCCAGCTCACCACGATCCCGGGACAGGGGCATCGAGCAGTACTTC.

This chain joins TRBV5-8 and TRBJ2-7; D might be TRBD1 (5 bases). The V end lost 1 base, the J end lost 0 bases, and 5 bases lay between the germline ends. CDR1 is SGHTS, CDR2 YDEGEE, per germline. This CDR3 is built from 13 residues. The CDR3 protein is CASSLQGSYEQYF. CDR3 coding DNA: TGTGCCAGCAGCTTGCAGGGCTCCTACGAGCAGTACTTC.

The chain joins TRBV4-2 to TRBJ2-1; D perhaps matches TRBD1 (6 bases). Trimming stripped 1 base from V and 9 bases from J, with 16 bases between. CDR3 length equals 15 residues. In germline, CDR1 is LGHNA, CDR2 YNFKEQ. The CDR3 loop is CASSQGAQGPGEQFF. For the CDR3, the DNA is TGTGCCAGCAGCCAAGGGGCACAGGGACCAGGTGAGCAGTTCTTC.

The CDR3 sequence is CASSVGQGQETQYF. The CDR3 nucleotides are TGTGCCAGCAGCGTAGGGCAGGGTCAAGAGACCCAGTACTTC. This chain uses TRBV9 with TRBJ2-5; D possibly corresponds to TRBD1 (5 bases). Deletions cut 0 bases from V and 2 bases from J, with 8 bases between. The CDR3 totals 14 residues. Germline values: CDR1 SGDLS, CDR2 YYNGEE.

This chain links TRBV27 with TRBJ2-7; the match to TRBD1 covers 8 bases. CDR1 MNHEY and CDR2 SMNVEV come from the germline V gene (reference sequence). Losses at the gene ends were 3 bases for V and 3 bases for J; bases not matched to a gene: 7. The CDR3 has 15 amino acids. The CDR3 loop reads CASSFRAGGFYEQYF. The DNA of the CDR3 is TGTGCCAGCAGTTTTAGGGCAGGGGGCTTCTACGAGCAGTACTTC.

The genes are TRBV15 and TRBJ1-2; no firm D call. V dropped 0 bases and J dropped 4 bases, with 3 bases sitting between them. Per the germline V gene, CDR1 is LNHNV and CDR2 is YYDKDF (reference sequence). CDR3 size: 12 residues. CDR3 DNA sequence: TGTGCCACCAGCAGAGACGGCTATGGCTACACCTTC. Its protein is CATSRDGYGYTF.

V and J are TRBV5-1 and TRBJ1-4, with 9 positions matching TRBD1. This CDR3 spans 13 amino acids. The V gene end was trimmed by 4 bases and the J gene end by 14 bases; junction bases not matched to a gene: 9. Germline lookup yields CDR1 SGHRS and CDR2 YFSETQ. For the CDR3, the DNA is TGCGCCAGCAGCCCAAGAACAGGGGGCGACCTGTTTTTT. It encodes CASSPRTGGDLFF.

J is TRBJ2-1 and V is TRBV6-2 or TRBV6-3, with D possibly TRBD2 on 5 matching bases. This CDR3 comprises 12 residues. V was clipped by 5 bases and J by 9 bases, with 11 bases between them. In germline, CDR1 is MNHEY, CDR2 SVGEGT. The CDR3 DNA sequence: TGTGCCAGCAGTATCCTAGCTAGTGAGCAGTTCTTC. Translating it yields CASSILASEQFF.

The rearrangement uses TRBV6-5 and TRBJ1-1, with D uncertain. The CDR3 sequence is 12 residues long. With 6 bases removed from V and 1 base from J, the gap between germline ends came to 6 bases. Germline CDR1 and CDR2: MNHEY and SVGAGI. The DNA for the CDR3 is TGTGCCAGCAGACGGGGGAACACTGAAGCTTTCTTT. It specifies CASRRGNTEAFF.

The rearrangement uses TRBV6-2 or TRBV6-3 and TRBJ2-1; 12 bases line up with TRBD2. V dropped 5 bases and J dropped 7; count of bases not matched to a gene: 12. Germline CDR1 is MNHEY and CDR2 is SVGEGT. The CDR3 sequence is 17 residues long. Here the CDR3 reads CASSLPYLAGGENEQFF. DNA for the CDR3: TGTGCCAGCAGTCTACCTTATCTAGCGGGAGGGGAGAATGAGCAGTTCTTC.

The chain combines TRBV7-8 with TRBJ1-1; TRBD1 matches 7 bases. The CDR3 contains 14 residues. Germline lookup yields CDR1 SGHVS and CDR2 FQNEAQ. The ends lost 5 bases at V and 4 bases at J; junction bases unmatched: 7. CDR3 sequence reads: CASSPGGSGTEAFF. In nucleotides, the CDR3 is TGTGCCAGCAGCCCAGGGGGGAGTGGCACTGAAGCTTTCTTT.

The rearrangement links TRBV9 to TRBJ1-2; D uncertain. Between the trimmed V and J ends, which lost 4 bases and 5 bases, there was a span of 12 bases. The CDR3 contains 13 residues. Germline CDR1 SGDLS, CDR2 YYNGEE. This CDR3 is CASSPRGAYGYTF. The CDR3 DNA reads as TGTGCCAGCAGCCCGCGGGGAGCTTATGGCTACACCTTC.

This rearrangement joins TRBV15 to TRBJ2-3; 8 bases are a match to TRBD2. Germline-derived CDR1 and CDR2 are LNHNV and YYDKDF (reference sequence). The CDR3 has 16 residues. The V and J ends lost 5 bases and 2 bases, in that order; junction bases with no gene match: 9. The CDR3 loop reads CATSSPLADSTDTQYF. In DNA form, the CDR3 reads TGTGCCACCAGCTCCCCACTAGCGGACTCCACAGATACGCAGTATTTT.

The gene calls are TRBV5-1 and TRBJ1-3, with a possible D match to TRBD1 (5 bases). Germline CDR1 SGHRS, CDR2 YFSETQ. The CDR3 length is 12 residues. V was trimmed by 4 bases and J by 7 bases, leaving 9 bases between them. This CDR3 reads CASSAGPNTIYF. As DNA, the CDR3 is TGCGCCAGCAGCGCGGGACCGAACACCATATATTTT. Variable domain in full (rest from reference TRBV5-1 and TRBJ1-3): KAGVTQTPRYLIKTRGQQVTLSCSPISGHRSVSWYQQTPGQGLQFLFEYFSETQRNKGNFPGRFSGRQFSNSRSEMNVSTLELGDSALYLCASSAGPNTIYFGEGSWLTVV.

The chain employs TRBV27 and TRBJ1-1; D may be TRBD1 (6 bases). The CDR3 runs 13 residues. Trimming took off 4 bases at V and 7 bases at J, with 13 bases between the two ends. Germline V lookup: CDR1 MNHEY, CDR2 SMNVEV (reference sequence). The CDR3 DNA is TGTGCCAGCAGTTACAGGGAGGGGAGTGAAGCTTTCTTT. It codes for CASSYREGSEAFF.

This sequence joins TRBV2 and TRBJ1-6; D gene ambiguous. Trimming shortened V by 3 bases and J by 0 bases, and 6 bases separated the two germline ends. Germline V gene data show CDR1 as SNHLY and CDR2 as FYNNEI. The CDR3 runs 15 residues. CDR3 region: CASSDPSSYNSPLHF. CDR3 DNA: TGTGCCAGCAGTGATCCGAGCTCCTATAATTCACCCCTCCACTTT.

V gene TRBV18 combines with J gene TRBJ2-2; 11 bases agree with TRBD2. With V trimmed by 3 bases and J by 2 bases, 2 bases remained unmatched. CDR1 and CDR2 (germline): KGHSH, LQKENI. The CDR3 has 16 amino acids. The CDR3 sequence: CASSPTSGGNTGELFF. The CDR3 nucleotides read TGTGCCAGCTCACCTACTAGCGGGGGTAACACCGGGGAGCTGTTTTTT.